This T cell receptor (beta chain) was observed in a study of T cell responses to AZD1222 COVID-19 vaccine (dated by TCRdb to the early 2020s). Context from the whole study: Because spike-specific TCR depth and breadth did not differ between the two schedules, AZD1222 recipients who got a second dose at roughly 4 weeks were pooled with those who got a second dose at roughly 12 weeks. Trial participants were enrolled by age into subgroups of 18-55, 56-69 and 70-plus years, and roughly 150, 30 and 60 TCR-sequenced participants, respectively, were included in these subgroups. TCR sequencing was performed for 230 to 250 trial participants, of whom around 200 were given two doses of AZD1222 and approximately 26 were given two doses of MenACWY control vaccine.

Comments on this clone: Its antigen is unknown. Per-base quality was not reported, and no clone a single base away is much larger than it.

The time point tag for this specimen amounts to: baseline before first vaccination. The vaccinee samples were drawn from two UK trials, COV001 and COV002, one of which was a single-blind randomized controlled phase 2/3 trial testing AZD1222 (ChAdOx1 nCoV-19) in healthy adults. For TCRbeta chain sequencing, PBMC samples were collected from trial participants at day 0 and at day 28 after the second dose. Via the germline V gene (reference sequence), CDR1 is LNHDA and CDR2 SQIVND. Trimming removed 10 bases from V and 4 bases from J, leaving 13 bases between the germline ends. From cysteine to phenylalanine, the CDR3 is 12 amino acids long. CDR3 DNA is the only sequence kept; it has 36 bases, read in frame from the first base. The paper as a whole reports these results and caveats: Vaccine-associated CD4 TCRs spanned the whole spike protein, with dominant responses in regions 160-218 and 743-854. Reportedly, close to half of the unique spike-specific TCRs recognized epitopes lying outside the regions that are mutated in the B.1.351 and B.1.1.7 variants. In the small 56-69-year group, the increase in depth fell short of significance, most likely because of low power. Because no samples from the day 14 peak response were available, repertoires could be characterized only after the peak T cell response. Conclusions about previously exposed vaccinees are limited because only a handful of AZD1222 recipients were SARS-CoV-2 seropositive at baseline. Participants were mostly white British, with more females than males. The authors suggested clonal diversity may have been underestimated. After two AZD1222 doses, both the breadth and the depth of spike-specific TCRs were significantly higher than at day 0 and than in MenACWY recipients.

The CDR3 regions of human TCRbeta chains were analyzed by immunosequencing. Under the source paper's analysis protocol: Repertoire TCRs were matched against a reference library of SARS-CoV-2-specific TCRs generated with the MIRA antigen-specificity platform. Breadth was defined as the fraction of unique TCRs that were SARS-CoV-2-associated, and depth was defined as the fraction of total T cells that were SARS-CoV-2-associated. Using the MIRA data, each spike-specific TCR was assigned both to the spike region to which the TCR was reactive and to a CD4 or CD8 class. Log10-transformed breadth and depth values were compared by one-way ANOVA with Sidak's multiple comparisons tests. The clones in this table, taken by TCRdb from immuneACCESS, are in-frame only. Not every clone is retained; where verified, under half of the shortfall comes from an unresolved V gene, and the cause of the rest is unknown. The V and J calls and the clone size are those of that table, but D and trimming were determined from the DNA. This sample gives about 120,000 clones in total; 88% of them show up just once. The leading ten clones occupy 4.5% to 6% of the sample.

The chain uses TRBV19 and TRBJ2-5; TRBD1 is perhaps the D gene, given 6 matching bases. The sequence came from an adult in good health. This sample comprised peripheral blood, obtained on day 0 of AZD1222 vaccination. The nucleotide sequence is TGTGCCACCAGGACAGAGGGAGAGACCCAGTACTTC. It codes for CATRTEGETQYF.